This is a list of T cell receptor beta chains from one sample in a study of OX40 agonist ivuxolimab in advanced cancers. The protocol was immunoSEQ multiplex PCR, while the TCRdb copy is restricted to in-frame clones and leaves out a portion. The sample consists of approximately 52,000 clones, around 94% of them appearing once. This specimen was CD4+ or CD8+ T cells sorted from blood, taken in a trial of the OX40 agonist ivuxolimab. These receptors all come from an adult with an advanced solid tumor such as melanoma, head and neck, liver or kidney cancer. Both conserved end residues are part of each CDR3. The order of the fields is CDR3 protein, CDR3 DNA, D gene, clone size, V gene, J gene. D genes are given only for firm matches. Clone size is given for some rows only: seen once, a few or many times, or a class if the clone is expanded.

CASSLRGRTGTQYF,TGTGCCAGCAGCTTAAGAGGCCGGACAGGTACGCAGTATTTT,TRBD1,-,TRBV11-2,TRBJ2-3
CASSAFPNPAVTQSYNEQFF,TGTGCCAGCAGCGCCTTTCCTAACCCGGCGGTGACACAGTCCTACAATGAGCAGTTCTTC,-,-,TRBV9,TRBJ2-1
CSVGQGEDTQYF,TGCAGCGTGGGACAGGGGGAAGATACGCAGTATTTT,TRBD1,-,TRBV29-1,TRBJ2-3
CASSRTSEAFF,TGTGCCAGCAGCCGTACAAGTGAAGCTTTCTTT,-,-,TRBV6-1,TRBJ1-1
CASSPRTSGGFSEQFF,TGTGCCAGCAGCCCCAGGACTAGCGGGGGGTTCAGTGAGCAGTTCTTC,TRBD2,-,TRBV13,TRBJ2-1
CARRTGAGEQYF,TGTGCCAGGAGAACAGGGGCAGGCGAGCAGTACTTC,TRBD1,once,TRBV2,TRBJ2-7
CASSSHPGQEANTGELFF,TGTGCCAGCAGCTCGCACCCCGGACAAGAAGCGAACACCGGGGAGCTGTTTTTT,-,-,TRBV7-8,TRBJ2-2
CASLGPRGSNTGELFF,TGTGCCAGTCTGGGCCCCAGGGGTTCGAACACCGGGGAGCTGTTTTTT,-,-,TRBV19,TRBJ2-2
CASSELNTEAFF,TGTGCCAGCAGTGAACTGAACACTGAAGCTTTCTTT,-,few,TRBV2,TRBJ1-1
CASSKEGIAAIQYF,TGTGCCAGCAGCAAAGAGGGAATAGCTGCCATTCAGTACTTC,-,-,TRBV21-1,TRBJ2-4
CASSQVLHSNQPQHF,TGCGCCAGCAGCCAAGTCTTACATAGCAATCAGCCCCAGCATTTT,-,-,TRBV4-3,TRBJ1-5
CASRGGTSGYYSYNEQFF,TGTGCCAGCAGGGGGGGGACTAGCGGGTACTATTCCTACAATGAGCAGTTCTTC,TRBD2,few,TRBV27,TRBJ2-1
CASSSPGLAIDEQFF,TGTGCCAGCAGCTCTCCGGGACTAGCGATAGATGAGCAGTTCTTC,TRBD2,-,TRBV11-3,TRBJ2-1
CASGTSNTGELFF,TGTGCCAGCGGGACCTCAAACACCGGGGAGCTGTTTTTT,-,once,TRBV6-1,TRBJ2-2
CASMREAGPYTQYF,TGTGCCAGCATGAGGGAGGCAGGGCCATATACGCAGTATTTT,-,-,TRBV28,TRBJ2-3
CASSPRVLYEQYF,TGTGCCAGCAGTCCCCGGGTCCTCTACGAGCAGTACTTC,-,-,TRBV28,TRBJ2-7
CASSLLGGDTQYF,TGTGCCAGCAGTTTATTGGGGGGAGATACGCAGTATTTT,-,once,TRBV28,TRBJ2-3
CASSLTSYEQYF,TGTGCCAGCAGTCTGACTAGTTACGAGCAGTACTTC,-,-,TRBV28,TRBJ2-7
CAWRGGGVLAFF,TGTGCCTGGAGAGGAGGGGGGGTACTAGCTTTCTTT,-,-,TRBV30,TRBJ1-1
CASSHPLAPYNEQFF,TGTGCCAGCAGCCACCCACTAGCGCCCTACAATGAGCAGTTCTTC,TRBD2,-,TRBV14,TRBJ2-1
CASSIVSGGEQYF,TGTGCCAGTAGTATAGTTTCAGGGGGCGAGCAGTACTTC,TRBD1,-,TRBV19,TRBJ2-7
CASSFVGVSPLHF,TGTGCCAGCAGTTTTGTGGGGGTTTCACCCCTCCACTTT,-,-,TRBV27,TRBJ1-6
CASSLRGVGEQYF,TGTGCCAGCAGCTTACGGGGGGTCGGCGAGCAGTACTTC,TRBD2,-,TRBV5-6,TRBJ2-7
CASTYTGAAGNTIYF,TGTGCCAGTACCTACACGGGGGCAGCAGGAAACACCATATATTTT,-,-,TRBV19,TRBJ1-3
CASSLTGNNEQFF,TGTGCCAGTAGTCTGACAGGGAACAATGAGCAGTTCTTC,TRBD1,-,TRBV19,TRBJ2-1
CASSLQGADQETQYF,TGTGCCAGCAGTTTACAGGGGGCTGACCAAGAGACCCAGTACTTC,TRBD1,-,TRBV28,TRBJ2-5
CASSEGTSGRTDTQYF,TGTGCCAGCAGTGAGGGGACTAGCGGGAGGACAGATACGCAGTATTTT,TRBD2,-,TRBV6-1,TRBJ2-3
CSVYSTGELFF,TGCAGCGTTTATAGCACCGGGGAGCTGTTTTTT,-,-,TRBV29-1,TRBJ2-2
CASSVEGFDYGYTF,TGTGCCAGCAGCGTAGAGGGGTTTGACTATGGCTACACCTTC,-,-,TRBV9,TRBJ1-2
CASSLQGSGELFF,TGTGCCAGCAGCTTACAAGGAAGCGGGGAGCTGTTTTTT,-,-,TRBV7-3,TRBJ2-2
CASREREHGTDTQYF,TGTGCCAGCAGGGAGCGGGAGCATGGGACAGATACGCAGTATTTT,TRBD2,-,TRBV27,TRBJ2-3
CASSLSTGAYEQYF,TGCGCCAGCAGCCTATCAACGGGGGCCTACGAGCAGTACTTC,-,-,TRBV4-1,TRBJ2-7
CASSQGAIQYF,TGTGCCAGCAGCCAAGGGGCCATTCAGTACTTC,-,-,TRBV14,TRBJ2-4
CASSTYSATRQYF,TGTGCCAGCAGTACGTACTCCGCTACCCGGCAGTACTTC,-,few,TRBV28,TRBJ2-7
CASSLTSLSYNEQFF,TGTGCCAGCAGCTTGACTAGCTTGAGCTACAATGAGCAGTTCTTC,TRBD2,-,TRBV7-9,TRBJ2-1
CSVEKGALQETQYF,TGCAGCGTCGAAAAGGGGGCTTTACAAGAGACCCAGTACTTC,TRBD1,-,TRBV29-1,TRBJ2-5
CASSDRGHEQYF,TGCGCCAGCAGTGACAGGGGCCACGAGCAGTACTTC,-,-,TRBV10-1,TRBJ2-7
CASSIGLASNEQFF,TGTGCCAGCAGTATTGGACTAGCTTCCAATGAGCAGTTCTTC,TRBD2,-,TRBV28,TRBJ2-1
CASSYLLAGKGEQYF,TGTGCCAGCAGTTATCTTCTAGCGGGAAAGGGCGAGCAGTACTTC,TRBD2,once,TRBV6-6,TRBJ2-7
CASSSIGPYEQYF,TGTGCCAGCAGTTCCATAGGTCCCTACGAGCAGTACTTC,-,few,TRBV27,TRBJ2-7
CAWSEPGGNQPQHF,TGTGCCTGGAGTGAACCGGGGGGCAATCAGCCCCAGCATTTT,-,-,TRBV30,TRBJ1-5
CASSQDLGNYNEKLFF,TGCGCCAGCAGCCAAGATCTAGGGAACTATAATGAAAAACTGTTTTTT,-,-,TRBV4-1,TRBJ1-4
CASSQLMGPRHLNQPQHF,TGCGCCAGCAGCCAACTGATGGGCCCCCGGCACCTTAATCAGCCCCAGCATTTT,-,-,TRBV4-1,TRBJ1-5
CASGDTSGANVLTF,TGCGCCAGCGGGGATACCTCTGGGGCCAACGTCCTGACTTTC,-,-,TRBV4-1,TRBJ2-6
CASSLGSRGKFYGYTF,TGTGCCAGCAGCTTAGGATCCAGGGGTAAATTCTATGGCTACACCTTC,-,once,TRBV7-9,TRBJ1-2
CSVEVGVTGPNEQFF,TGCAGCGTTGAAGTGGGGGTGACAGGACCCAATGAGCAGTTCTTC,-,-,TRBV29-1,TRBJ2-1
CASSAGTGKFF,TGTGCCAGCTCAGCCGGGACAGGGAAGTTCTTC,TRBD1,-,TRBV27,TRBJ2-1
CASSFGTSGSYEQYF,TGTGCCAGCAGTTTCGGGACTAGCGGGAGTTACGAGCAGTACTTC,TRBD2,-,TRBV11-3,TRBJ2-7
CSVAEGYEQYF,TGCAGCGTTGCGGAGGGCTACGAGCAGTACTTC,-,-,TRBV29-1,TRBJ2-7
CASSLPGLLNEQFF,TGTGCCAGCTCACTGCCGGGACTTTTGAATGAGCAGTTCTTC,-,-,TRBV18,TRBJ2-1
CASTPGGTEAFF,TGTGCCAGTACTCCTGGGGGCACTGAAGCTTTCTTT,-,-,TRBV19,TRBJ1-1
CASSQGLVDTQYF,TGCGCCAGCAGCCAAGGGCTAGTAGATACGCAGTATTTT,-,-,TRBV4-3,TRBJ2-3
CASSLQSSYNEQFF,TGTGCCAGCAGTCTACAGAGCTCCTACAATGAGCAGTTCTTC,-,-,TRBV27,TRBJ2-1
CASSRGRSIGEQYF,TGTGCCAGCAGCAGGGGTCGCTCTATCGGCGAGCAGTACTTC,-,-,TRBV27,TRBJ2-7
CAGASGSGELFF,TGTGCCGGGGCTAGCGGGTCCGGGGAGCTGTTTTTT,TRBD2,-,TRBV14,TRBJ2-2
CAWSVLEGRTYEQYF,TGTGCCTGGAGTGTACTGGAAGGCAGAACCTACGAGCAGTACTTC,-,-,TRBV30,TRBJ2-7
CASSLSGGANEQFF,TGTGCCAGCAGCTTAAGCGGCGGGGCAAATGAGCAGTTCTTC,-,-,TRBV7-3,TRBJ2-1